The 27 T cell receptor beta chains presented below share a single source sample, sequenced in a study of T cell repertoires in cytomegalovirus infection. Antigens for these TCRs are unknown. MiXCR, applied by TCRdb to the reads, yields one record per CDR3 protein. The sample has about 340,000 distinct CDR3 sequences, roughly 29% seen once. This material consisted of cultured PBMCs, taken from culture after CMV antigen stimulation. Receptors were obtained from a human donor in good health (CMV status not recorded). Some clones in this sample may be carry-over from other donors' samples.

CDR3 region: CASSLLAKRQETQYF. CDR3 sequence (DNA): TGTGCCAGCAGCTTATTAGCGAAGAGGCAAGAGACCCAGTACTTC. The chain has TRBV7-6 and TRBJ2-5; D is perhaps TRBD2 (5 bases). V lost 2 bases, J lost 2 bases, and 12 bases lay in between. This CDR3 spans 15 amino acids. Germline V gene data show CDR1 as SGHVS and CDR2 as FNYEAQ.

A few counts support this clonotype. The chain combines TRBV30 with TRBJ2-2; 7 bases are shared with TRBD2. Unmatched junction bases numbered 8, after V lost 3 bases and J lost 4 bases. The CDR3 is made up of 15 amino acids. Looked up from germline, CDR1 is GTSNPN and CDR2 is SVGIG (reference sequence). This CDR3 reads CAWSPGLAVTGELFF. CDR3 DNA sequence: TGTGCCTGGAGCCCAGGCCTAGCGGTCACCGGGGAGCTGTTTTTT. Complete variable domain (other parts from reference TRBV30 and TRBJ2-2): SQTIHQWPATLVQPVGSPLSLECTVEGTSNPNLYWYRQAAGRGLQLLFYSVGIGQISSEVPQNLSASRPQDRQFILSSKKLLLSDSGFYLCAWSPGLAVTGELFFGEGSRLTVL.

This clonotype was counted at least ten times. This chain connects TRBV13 to TRBJ1-1; 10 nucleotides line up with TRBD1. This CDR3 is 15 amino acids long. Trimming at V came to 3 bases and at J to 5 bases, leaving 6 bases not matched to a gene. Germline CDR1 PRHDT, CDR2 FYEKMQ (reference sequence). CDR3 region: CASSLGDRGKTEAFF. Written as DNA, the CDR3 is TGTGCCAGCAGCTTGGGGGACAGGGGAAAAACTGAAGCTTTCTTT.

This clonotype came up a few times. The chain recombines TRBV12-3 or TRBV12-4 with TRBJ2-3; D is perhaps TRBD2 (6 bases). This CDR3 has 15 residues. V lost 4 bases, J lost 5 bases, and 16 bases lay in between. The CDR3 sequence: CASSSVRERGDTQYF. CDR3 coding DNA: TGTGCCAGCAGTTCCGTCCGGGAGAGGGGAGATACGCAGTATTTT.

The chain recombines TRBV24-1 with TRBJ1-1; perhaps TRBD1 as D (5 bases). Germline loops: CDR1 KGHDR, CDR2 SFDVKD. The V gene lost 4 bases and the J gene lost 4 bases, with 12 bases spanning the gap. This CDR3 comprises 14 residues. The CDR3: CATSDPGRGTEAFF. CDR3 in DNA: TGTGCCACCAGTGACCCAGGAAGGGGCACTGAAGCTTTCTTT.

This clonotype has only a few counts. The rearrangement joins TRBV27 to TRBJ2-1; 8 bases line up with TRBD1. V lost 5 bases to trimming and J lost 4 bases; unmatched junction nucleotides: 7. Germline CDR1 reads MNHEY; CDR2 reads SMNVEV (reference sequence). This CDR3 region has 15 residues. The DNA for the CDR3 is TGTGCCAGCAGTCCACGGGACAGGAGATACAATGAGCAGTTCTTC. Translating it yields CASSPRDRRYNEQFF.

This clonotype was found many times. The chain has TRBV28 and TRBJ2-3, with TRBD2 matching 11 bases. The V and J ends lost 5 bases and 4 bases, in that order; junction bases with no gene match: 8. This CDR3 has 16 residues. Germline CDR1 is MDHEN and CDR2 is SYDVKM. This CDR3 is CASSAIAGGVADTQYF. The DNA for the CDR3 is TGTGCCAGCAGTGCGATAGCGGGAGGGGTGGCAGATACGCAGTATTTT.

The rearrangement joins TRBV12-3 or TRBV12-4 to TRBJ2-1, with TRBD1 as a possible D gene (6 bases). The CDR3 contains 14 residues. Trimming removed 10 bases from V and 1 base from J, with 14 bases in between. DNA of the CDR3: TGTGCCATCTCGGCAGGGGAATCCTACAATGAGCAGTTCTTC. It encodes CAISAGESYNEQFF.

This clonotype has only a few counts. The chain uses TRBV7-2 and TRBJ2-1; the D gene is possibly TRBD1 (5 bases). V was trimmed by 5 bases and J by 4 bases, leaving 15 bases between them. CDR1 is SGHTA and CDR2 is FQGNSA in the germline V gene. The CDR3 consists of 15 residues. The CDR3 DNA reads TGTGCCAGCAGCCACCAGGGTTGGTATTACAATGAGCAGTTCTTC. Translation: CASSHQGWYYNEQFF.

CDR3 sequence (DNA): TGTGCCAGCAGCTTCGGTTCGCCTGGAAACACCATATATTTT. Translation: CASSFGSPGNTIYF. V gene TRBV5-4 combines with J gene TRBJ1-3; D remains unclear. This CDR3 is 14 amino acids long. V was cut by 2 bases and J by 2 bases, with 8 bases left in between. Germline CDR1 is SGHNT and CDR2 is YYREEE (reference sequence).

This clonotype was counted between two and nine times. This chain connects TRBV6-5 to TRBJ1-1, with D unclear. V was shortened by 0 bases and J by 1 base, with 9 bases between the two germline ends. The CDR3 runs to 15 residues. Germline V gene data show CDR1 as MNHEY and CDR2 as SVGAGI. CDR3 amino acids: CASSYSLPRNTEAFF. As DNA, the CDR3 is TGTGCCAGCAGTTACTCTCTTCCACGGAACACTGAAGCTTTCTTT.

CDR3 in amino acids: CASSQSKRPTSGMEYEQYF. The DNA of the CDR3 is TGCGCCAGCAGTCAATCCAAAAGGCCGACTAGCGGGATGGAGTACGAGCAGTACTTC. The rearrangement joins TRBV23-1 to TRBJ2-7, with 11 bases that match TRBD2. TRBV23-1 is an ORF, with its function uncertain. CDR3 length: 19 amino acids. Trimming at V came to 0 bases and at J to 4 bases, leaving 14 bases not matched to a gene.

This chain uses TRBV7-6 with TRBJ2-2; TRBD2 agrees at 7 bases. The germline CDR1 and CDR2 sequences are SGHVS and FNYEAQ. J was trimmed by 1 base and V by 1 base; bases with no gene match: 3. CDR3 length equals 16 residues. The CDR3 nucleotides are TGTGCCAGCAGCTTAGGTCCTAGCGGGAACACCGGGGAGCTGTTTTTT. Its translation: CASSLGPSGNTGELFF. Combining the CDR3 with reference TRBV7-6 and TRBJ2-2 gives the whole variable domain GAGVSQSPRYKVTKRGQDVALRCDPISGHVSLYWYRQALGQGPEFLTYFNYEAQQDKSGLPNDRFSAERPEGSISTLTIQRTEQRDSAMYRCASSLGPSGNTGELFFGEGSRLTVL.

The chain uses TRBV7-4 and TRBJ2-2; weak D call: TRBD2 (5 bases). The CDR3 is 16 residues long. The V gene lost 5 bases and the J gene lost 1 base, with 14 bases spanning the gap. CDR1 and CDR2 (germline): SGHVT, SQSDAQ. CDR3 protein: CASSPRTLRNTGELFF. The CDR3 coding sequence is TGTGCCAGCAGCCCCCGGACTCTTAGGAACACCGGGGAGCTGTTTTTT.

Only a few counts were recorded for this clonotype. In DNA, the CDR3 is TGTGCCATCAATCCCACGGAAACCTTGAACACCGGGGAGCTGTTTTTT. Its protein is CAINPTETLNTGELFF. This rearrangement joins TRBV10-3 to TRBJ2-2; D is uncertain. The germline gives CDR1 ENHRY, CDR2 SYGVKD. The CDR3 has 16 residues. Trimming took 7 bases from V and 1 from J, leaving 16 bases between them.

A word on this clonotype: Relative to the germline gene, one junction end is altered; a read error may explain this. The chain joins TRBV7-6 to TRBJ1-1; 10 positions match TRBD1. Germline CDR1 and CDR2: SGHVS and FNYEAQ. The CDR3 loop spans 18 amino acids. CDR3 loop: CASSHTGTGVPMNTEAFF. The CDR3 bases are TGTGCTAGCAGCCATACCGGGACAGGGGTTCCCATGAACACTGAAGCTTTCTTT.

This clonotype came up many times. J is TRBJ1-2 and V is TRBV12-3 or TRBV12-4, with TRBD1 identical over 7 bases. The CDR3 has 14 residues. V shed 6 bases, J shed 3 bases, and the junction held 7 bases outside the gene matches. The CDR3 sequence: CASSYTGQHYGYTF. The CDR3 DNA reads TGTGCCAGCAGCTATACGGGACAGCACTATGGCTACACCTTC.

The V gene is TRBV15, the J gene TRBJ1-2; TRBD1 might be the D (5 bases). Looked up from germline, CDR1 is LNHNV and CDR2 is YYDKDF (reference sequence). This CDR3 has 12 residues. V shed 2 bases and J shed 6 bases, with 7 bases lying between them. CDR3 nucleotide sequence: TGTGCCACCAGCAGAAGAGGGGATGGCTACACCTTC. Protein sequence: CATSRRGDGYTF.

This chain joins TRBV20-1 and TRBJ2-7; no clear D. This CDR3 comprises 10 residues. Trimming cost V 4 bases and J 7 bases, with 8 bases left between them. Germline loops: CDR1 DFQATT, CDR2 SNEGSKA (reference sequence). As DNA, the CDR3 is TGCAGTGCTATTAGTGGAGAGCAGTACTTC. Its translation: CSAISGEQYF.

The chain has TRBV6-1 and TRBJ2-3; D not resolved. The V gene lost 2 bases and the J gene lost 6 bases, with 12 bases spanning the gap. Per germline, CDR1 MNHNS and CDR2 SASEGT. The length of the CDR3 is 14 residues. As DNA, the CDR3 is TGTGCCAGCAGTGAACGACAAGCAACCGATACGCAGTATTTT. This gives the protein CASSERQATDTQYF.

This clonotype was seen a few times. This rearrangement joins TRBV7-6 to TRBJ2-3; possibly TRBD2 for D (6 bases). The CDR3 loop spans 13 amino acids. V was trimmed by 10 bases and J by 1 base, leaving 12 bases between them. Germline assignment: CDR1 SGHVS and CDR2 FNYEAQ. In DNA, the CDR3 is TGTGCCAACCCCGGGGAGGGCACAGATACGCAGTATTTT. Translating it yields CANPGEGTDTQYF.

The rearrangement joins TRBV4-1 to TRBJ1-1; D is unresolved. Trimming cost V 8 bases and J 2 bases, with 15 bases left between them. The CDR3 consists of 14 residues. From germline, CDR1 is MGHRA and CDR2 YSYEKL. CDR3 nucleotides: TGCGCCAGCCGACTTGGGAGCATTAACACTGAAGCTTTCTTT. Protein: CASRLGSINTEAFF.

V and J are TRBV20-1 and TRBJ1-6; D ambiguous. CDR3 length equals 14 residues. The germline V gene encodes CDR1 DFQATT and CDR2 SNEGSKA (reference sequence). V was shortened by 0 bases and J by 8 bases, with 11 bases between the two germline ends. Here the CDR3 DNA reads TGCAGTGCTAGAGATCTCCAGCTATATTCACCCCTCCACTTT. It translates to CSARDLQLYSPLHF.

This clonotype appeared a few times. The chain links TRBV7-2 to TRBJ1-4; D uncertain. From germline, CDR1 is SGHTA and CDR2 FQGNSA. The CDR3 is 12 amino acids. V was shortened by 5 bases and J by 8 bases, with 9 bases between the two germline ends. The CDR3 sequence is CASSGGGEKLFF. Here the CDR3 DNA reads TGTGCCAGCAGCGGAGGAGGGGAAAAACTGTTTTTT.

The chain has TRBV7-2 and TRBJ1-2; D ambiguous. In germline, CDR1 is SGHTA, CDR2 FQGNSA. The V end was cut by 0 bases, the J end by 2 bases, with 10 bases between. The CDR3 consists of 15 residues. CDR3 loop: CASSLALWGNYGYTF. CDR3 DNA sequence: TGTGCCAGCAGCTTAGCGCTATGGGGAAACTATGGCTACACCTTC.

This clonotype was recorded a few times. The rearrangement uses TRBV7-9 and TRBJ1-6, with D hard to call. The CDR3 runs to 13 residues. Per germline, CDR1 SEHNR and CDR2 FQNEAQ (reference sequence). Trimming cost V 7 bases and J 9 bases, with 13 bases left between them. The CDR3 sequence: CASTRAPGSPLHF. DNA for the CDR3: TGTGCCAGCACCCGGGCTCCAGGTTCACCCCTCCACTTT.

The chain couples TRBV12-3 or TRBV12-4 to TRBJ1-2; unclear D gene. V was shortened by 6 bases and J by 3 bases, with 8 bases between the two germline ends. The length of the CDR3 is 12 residues. The CDR3 loop reads CASRGLDYGYTF. CDR3 DNA sequence: TGTGCCAGCAGGGGCCTGGACTATGGCTACACCTTC.